A selection of T cell receptor beta chains follows, all from one sample in a study of blood T cell repertoires in COVID-19. The data were produced by immunoSEQ multiplex PCR, yet TCRdb's version contains in-frame clones alone and is incomplete. The sample carries over 60,000 clones, 84% recorded once. The specimen was peripheral blood. These receptors all come from a man between 50 and 59 years old with COVID-19, enrolled during active disease. Each CDR3 is given with its conserved first and last residue. D genes are given only for firm matches. A row's size may be missing; if present it is once, few, many or a size class.

TRBJ1-1	.	TRBV10-3	.	CAISSSFGTEAFF	TGTGCCATCAGTTCGTCTTTCGGCACTGAAGCTTTCTTT
TRBJ2-7	.	TRBV5-5	.	CASSLDAGKSYEQYF	TGTGCCAGCAGCTTGGATGCAGGGAAGTCCTACGAGCAGTACTTC
TRBJ2-7	.	TRBV6-6	TRBD1	CASIRDRGSSYEQYF	TGTGCCAGCATTAGGGACAGGGGAAGCTCCTACGAGCAGTACTTC
TRBJ1-1	few	TRBV28	TRBD1	CASSGQGVTEAFF	TGTGCCAGCAGTGGTCAGGGGGTCACTGAAGCTTTCTTT
TRBJ1-1	.	TRBV19	.	CASSIVGSLGGTEAFF	TGTGCCAGTAGTATAGTTGGTTCGTTAGGGGGCACTGAAGCTTTCTTT
TRBJ1-1	.	TRBV30	.	CAWSEQGETEAFF	TGTGCCTGGAGTGAACAGGGTGAGACTGAAGCTTTCTTT
TRBJ2-1	.	TRBV7-2	TRBD2	CASSSQGLAGDEQFF	TGTGCCAGCAGCAGCCAGGGACTAGCGGGGGATGAGCAGTTCTTC
TRBJ2-6	.	TRBV28	.	CASSFFLSGANVLTF	TGTGCCAGCAGTTTTTTCCTCTCTGGGGCCAACGTCCTGACTTTC
TRBJ2-1	.	TRBV7-9	.	CASNGGTGALYNEQFF	TGTGCCAGCAACGGGGGAACGGGAGCTCTATACAATGAGCAGTTCTTC
TRBJ1-1	.	TRBV3-1/TRBV3-2	.	CASSNRESTEAFF	TGTGCCAGCAGCAACCGGGAGAGCACTGAAGCTTTCTTT
TRBJ2-5	.	TRBV5-1	.	CASSFPGHQETQYF	TGCGCCAGCAGCTTTCCAGGGCACCAAGAGACCCAGTACTTC
TRBJ2-3	few	TRBV7-9	.	CASSSLTDTQYF	TGTGCCAGCAGCTCCCTCACAGATACGCAGTATTTT
TRBJ1-2	.	TRBV18	TRBD1	CASSPLPTGDTHGYTF	TGTGCCAGCTCACCACTTCCGACAGGGGATACTCATGGCTACACCTTC
TRBJ2-1	.	TRBV9	.	CASSVVLYYNEQFF	TGTGCCAGCAGCGTAGTCCTCTATTACAATGAGCAGTTCTTC
TRBJ2-2	.	TRBV7-3	TRBD1	CASSSGGTGELFF	TGTGCCAGCAGCTCAGGGGGCACCGGGGAGCTGTTTTTT
TRBJ1-4	.	TRBV2	.	CASSGVGEKLFF	TGTGCCAGCAGTGGGGTCGGGGAAAAACTGTTTTTT
TRBJ2-2	.	TRBV7-8	TRBD2	CASSLGHGGGTSGELFF	TGTGCCAGCAGCTTAGGTCACGGGGGGGGTACTTCCGGGGAGCTGTTTTTT
TRBJ2-3	once	TRBV7-2	TRBD1	CASSPISGTGGQKTDTQYF	TGTGCCAGCAGCCCTATCTCCGGGACAGGGGGCCAAAAGACAGATACGCAGTATTTT